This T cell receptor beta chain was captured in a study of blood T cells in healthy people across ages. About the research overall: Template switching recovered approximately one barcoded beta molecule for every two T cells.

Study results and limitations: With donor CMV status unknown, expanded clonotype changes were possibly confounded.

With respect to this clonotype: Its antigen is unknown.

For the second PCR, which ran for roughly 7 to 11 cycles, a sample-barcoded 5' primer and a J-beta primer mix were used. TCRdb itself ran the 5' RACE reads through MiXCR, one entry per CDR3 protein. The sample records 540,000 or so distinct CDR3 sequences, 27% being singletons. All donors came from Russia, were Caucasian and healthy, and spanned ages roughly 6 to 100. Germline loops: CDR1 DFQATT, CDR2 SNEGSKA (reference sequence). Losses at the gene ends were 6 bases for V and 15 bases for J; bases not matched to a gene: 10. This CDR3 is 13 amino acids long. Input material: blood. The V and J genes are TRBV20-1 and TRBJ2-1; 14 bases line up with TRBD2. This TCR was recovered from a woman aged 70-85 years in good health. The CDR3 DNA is TGCAGTGCCCTAGGAGGGACTAGCGGGGGCTGGTTCTTC. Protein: CSALGGTSGGWFF.